This entry describes one T cell receptor (beta chain). Its target antigen remains unknown. No base quality values were provided; no much bigger clone lies one nucleotide off. TCR beta repertoires were profiled from peripheral blood of 10 to 15 young patients with multiple sclerosis to demonstrate the VDJtools post-analysis software. The patients with multiple sclerosis were children and adolescents between roughly 6 and 17 years of age. The receptor library was made with PCR. Sequenced on an Illumina HiSeq 2500. To reduce PCR and sequencing biases, unique molecular identifiers were built into the TCR beta cDNA libraries. Every 1 to 10 million input T cells yielded around 500,000 cDNA molecules, meaning each molecule approximated one T cell. The patient libraries were prepared and sequenced with the same protocol used for the earlier healthy control dataset. Within a given batch, samples were prepared together, multiplexed and sequenced on the same HiSeq lane. In the paper's pipeline: MIGEC handled the raw barcoded reads, throwing out single-read molecular identifier groups before consensus assembly and CDR3 extraction. VDJtools was used for post-analysis of the clonotype tables, with diversity normalized by down-sampling every dataset to the smallest sample size. In repertoire overlap clustering, CDR3 amino acid sequences, but not nucleotide sequences, were matched to correct batch-related cross-sample contamination. TCRdb trimmed public reads at Q25 via fastp, called clones via MiXCR and kept in-frame beta chains. When rows share a CDR3 protein, they turn into one entry using the most common DNA and genes. In this record, the V and J calls reflect TCRdb's handling and not the investigators' own analysis. Present in this sample are hundreds of thousands of distinct CDR3 sequences, approximately 60% of which were seen just once. In total, the top ten clones hold over 9% of the sample.

The CDR3, cysteine through phenylalanine, is 13 amino acids long. Only CDR3 DNA remains: 39 bases, in frame from the first base. CDR1 and CDR2 (LGHNA, YSLEER) derive from the germline V gene. The data originate from a study of post-analysis software for immune sequencing data (dated by TCRdb to the mid-2010s). Study-level background: Recorded disease courses included relapsing-remitting, secondary progressive and progressive-relapsing multiple sclerosis, with some patients lacking subtype annotation. The patient repertoires were compared against 11 previously published healthy control repertoires obtained from donors aged roughly 6 to 28 years. A subset of samples was prepared in parallel using single-end sample barcoding, then pooled and co-amplified after Illumina adapter ligation. The investigation overall reported the following: The multiple sclerosis patient group was slightly younger than the control group. Multiple sclerosis patients had significantly lower normalized Chao1 diversity than controls, a result that suggests substantial peripheral T-cell clonal expansion. When samples were clustered directly using the F measure, samples prepared in the same batch co-clustered strongly, which prompted a batch-effect correction. A handful of TRBV segments, including TRBV5-6, TRBV5-1 and TRBV20-1, were significantly more frequent in patients than controls.

The sequencing input was blood. This receptor was identified in a girl aged 2-10 years with multiple sclerosis. The chain is assembled from TRBV4-3 and TRBJ2-5; TRBD1 matches 8 bases in the middle. The DNA end is more similar to TRBJ2-7, so the J call may be wrong. The CDR3 here reads CASSQDTGGEQYF. The DNA reads as follows: TGCGCCAGCAGCCAAGATACAGGGGGCGAGCAGTACTTC.